Below are 8 T cell receptor beta chains sequenced from a single sample in a study of CD8 T cells in ankylosing spondylitis. MiXCR, applied by TCRdb to the 5' RACE reads, yields one record per CDR3 protein. Of 210,000 or so distinct CDR3 sequences listed, roughly 8.2% are singletons. The sample consisted of blood, either unsorted or a sorted T cell fraction (not recorded which). The receptor source for this set is a female donor with ankylosing spondylitis or in good health (not recorded which).

This clonotype was seen at least ten times. The rearrangement uses TRBV20-1 and TRBJ2-1; 9 bases match TRBD2. The CDR3 is made up of 13 amino acids. After removal of 5 bases from V and 8 bases from J, the junction contained 7 bases not matched to a gene. Germline CDR1 and CDR2: DFQATT and SNEGSKA (reference sequence). Here the CDR3 reads CSAGSGRWDEQFF. CDR3 DNA: TGCAGTGCTGGTAGCGGGAGATGGGATGAGCAGTTCTTC.

This clonotype occurred many times. The V and J genes are TRBV20-1 and TRBJ2-7; 7 nucleotides agree with TRBD1. The germline V gene has CDR1 DFQATT and CDR2 SNEGSKA (reference sequence). This CDR3 comprises 13 residues. The V and J ends lost 3 bases and 3 bases, in that order; junction bases with no gene match: 5. The CDR3 DNA follows: TGCAGTGCTAGCCGAGACAGGGACTACGAGCAGTACTTC. Its translation is CSASRDRDYEQYF.

This clonotype was recorded many times. The rearrangement uses TRBV25-1 and TRBJ2-7; D not certain. CDR1 MGHDK and CDR2 SYGVNS come from the germline V gene. Deletions cut 3 bases from V and 8 bases from J, with 17 bases between. CDR3 length: 14 amino acids. CDR3: CASSDRTPERKQYF. In nucleotides, the CDR3 is TGTGCCAGCAGTGATAGAACTCCCGAGAGGAAGCAGTACTTC.

The rearrangement joins TRBV7-8 to TRBJ2-2; 7 bases line up with TRBD1. V was clipped by 1 base and J by 4 bases; unmatched bases: 6. The CDR3 spans 16 residues. Germline CDR1 reads SGHVS; CDR2 reads FQNEAQ. CDR3 residues: CASSLVTGMVTGELFF. The CDR3 bases are TGTGCCAGCAGCTTAGTGACAGGGATGGTCACCGGGGAGCTGTTTTTT.

This clonotype was recorded many times. The chain links TRBV27 to TRBJ2-1; D unclear. Germline V CDR1 and CDR2: MNHEY, SMNVEV (reference sequence). Trimming took off 4 bases at V and 1 base at J, with 14 bases between the two ends. The CDR3 has 16 residues. The CDR3 DNA follows: TGTGCCAGCAGTTCCACCCTACCGGAGTCCTACAATGAGCAGTTCTTC. Encoded protein: CASSSTLPESYNEQFF.

This clonotype was found many times. The gene calls are TRBV7-2 and TRBJ2-5, with D unclear. There are 13 residues in the CDR3. CDR1 SGHTA and CDR2 FQGNSA come from the germline V gene. Between the trimmed V and J ends, which lost 6 bases and 4 bases, there was a span of 12 bases. CDR3 residues: CASRLGSRETQYF. In nucleotides, the CDR3 is TGTGCCAGCAGGCTAGGTAGTCGAGAGACCCAGTACTTC.

The sample holds many counts of this clonotype. The chain uses TRBV5-1 and TRBJ1-4; no clear D. Germline-derived CDR1 and CDR2 are SGHRS and YFSETQ. V was cut by 3 bases and J by 8 bases, with 14 bases left in between. CDR3 size: 14 residues. The CDR3 region has the DNA TGCGCCAGCAGCTCATCCCGCGAAGGGGAAAAACTGTTTTTT. It encodes CASSSSREGEKLFF.

The chain has TRBV7-2 and TRBJ2-4; D could derive from TRBD1 or TRBD2 (5 bases each). This CDR3 has 15 residues. Germline CDR1 reads SGHTA; CDR2 reads FQGNSA. With 5 bases removed from V and 2 bases from J, the gap between germline ends came to 13 bases. In DNA form, the CDR3 reads TGTGCCAGCAGCAGGGCCGGGGCGCCCAAAAACATTCAGTACTTC. Translation gives CASSRAGAPKNIQYF.